This paragraph reports one T cell receptor (beta chain). Its antigen is unknown. Reverse transcription of roughly 0.5 to 1 ug RNA was carried out with random hexamers. An immunoSEQ multiplex PCR generated amplified TCR beta CDR3 products spanning 54 Vbeta and 13 Jbeta. TCRdb reanalysed the immunoSEQ multiplex PCR reads using MiXCR and keeps one entry per CDR3 protein. The table includes approximately 200,000 distinct CDR3 sequences, more than 85% detected once. V lost 2 bases and J lost 3, with 10 bases in between. This CDR3 has 13 residues. The germline CDR1 and CDR2 sequences are GTSNPN and SVGIG (reference sequence). This specimen belongs to a study of CD8 T cells in Susac syndrome. Overall study results and limits: By the study's own acknowledgment, its TCR sequencing and HLA analysis included relatively few individuals.

The chain employs TRBV30 and TRBJ2-5; a possible D gene is TRBD2 (5 bases). The receptor comes from a human donor with multiple sclerosis. Source material: CD4+ T cells from PBMCs. The CDR3 here is CAWSWAGEETQYF. The CDR3 DNA follows: TGTGCCTGGAGTTGGGCCGGGGAAGAGACCCAGTACTTC.